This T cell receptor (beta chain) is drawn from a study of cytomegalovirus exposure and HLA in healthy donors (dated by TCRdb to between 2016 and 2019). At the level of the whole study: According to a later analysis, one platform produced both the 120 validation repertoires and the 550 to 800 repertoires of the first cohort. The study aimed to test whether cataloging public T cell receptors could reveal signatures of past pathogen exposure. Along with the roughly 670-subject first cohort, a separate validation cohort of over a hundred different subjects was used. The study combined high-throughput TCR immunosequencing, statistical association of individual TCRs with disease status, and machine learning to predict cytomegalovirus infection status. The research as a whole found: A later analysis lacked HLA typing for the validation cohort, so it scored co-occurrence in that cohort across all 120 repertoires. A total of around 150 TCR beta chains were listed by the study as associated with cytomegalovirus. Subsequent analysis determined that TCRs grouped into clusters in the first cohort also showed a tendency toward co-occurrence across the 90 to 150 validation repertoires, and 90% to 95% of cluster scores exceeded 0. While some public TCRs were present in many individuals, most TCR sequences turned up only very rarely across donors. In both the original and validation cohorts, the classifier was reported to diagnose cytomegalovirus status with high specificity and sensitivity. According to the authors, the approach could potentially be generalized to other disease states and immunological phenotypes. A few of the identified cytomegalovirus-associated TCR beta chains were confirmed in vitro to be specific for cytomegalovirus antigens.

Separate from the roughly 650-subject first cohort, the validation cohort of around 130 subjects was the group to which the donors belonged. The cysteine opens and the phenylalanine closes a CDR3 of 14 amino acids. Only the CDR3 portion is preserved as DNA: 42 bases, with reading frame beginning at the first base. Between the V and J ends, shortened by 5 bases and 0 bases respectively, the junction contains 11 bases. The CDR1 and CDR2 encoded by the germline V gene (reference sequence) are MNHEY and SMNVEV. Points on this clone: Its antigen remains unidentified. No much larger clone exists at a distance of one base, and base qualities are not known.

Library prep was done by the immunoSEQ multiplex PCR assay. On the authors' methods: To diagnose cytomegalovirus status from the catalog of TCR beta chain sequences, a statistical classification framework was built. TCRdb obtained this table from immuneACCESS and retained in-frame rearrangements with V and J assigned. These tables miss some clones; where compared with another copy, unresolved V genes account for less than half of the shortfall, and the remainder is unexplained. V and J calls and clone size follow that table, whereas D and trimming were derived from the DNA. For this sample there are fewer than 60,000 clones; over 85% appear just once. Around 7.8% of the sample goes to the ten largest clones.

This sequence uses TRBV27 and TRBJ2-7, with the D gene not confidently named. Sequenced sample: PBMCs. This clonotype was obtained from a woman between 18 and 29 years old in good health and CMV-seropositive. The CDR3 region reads CASSVWQDSYEQYF. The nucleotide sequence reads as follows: TGTGCCAGCAGTGTTTGGCAGGACTCCTACGAGCAGTACTTC.